Listed below are T cell receptor beta chains from one sample, sequenced in a study of T cells after yellow fever vaccination. TCRdb re-analysed the 5' RACE reads in MiXCR, keeping a single row per CDR3 protein. The sample consists of about 230,000 distinct CDR3 sequences, more than 6.5% of them appearing once. The sample in question was CD4+ T cells sorted from PBMCs, obtained on the day of the yellow fever booster vaccination. Every receptor here comes from a man aged 25-45 years who received the YFV17D yellow fever vaccine. CDR3s include the opening cysteine and the closing phenylalanine or tryptophan. Fields, in order: clone size, D gene, V gene, J gene, CDR3 protein, CDR3 DNA. The D gene is left open where the match is weak. Not all rows give a size; the values are once, few, many and, for expanded clones, a class.

size: few
D: -
V: TRBV21-1
J: TRBJ2-7
CDR3: CASTHPPCEQYF
DNA: TGTGCCAGCACCCATCCCCCATGCGAGCAGTACTTC

size: -
D: -
V: TRBV20-1
J: TRBJ1-5
CDR3: CSARVGTSNSNQPQHF
DNA: TGCAGTGCTAGAGTCGGGACGAGTAATAGCAATCAGCCCCAGCATTTT

size: few
D: -
V: TRBV20-1
J: TRBJ2-1
CDR3: CSAREVLGNEQFF
DNA: TGCAGTGCTAGAGAGGTTTTGGGTAACGAGCAGTTCTTC

size: -
D: TRBD2
V: TRBV27
J: TRBJ2-7
CDR3: CASSLLGGSDYEQYF
DNA: TGTGCCAGCAGTTTATTGGGGGGGTCGGACTACGAGCAGTACTTC

size: many
D: -
V: TRBV7-9
J: TRBJ2-7
CDR3: CASSWLGYEQYF
DNA: TGTGCCAGCAGTTGGTTGGGTTACGAGCAGTACTTC

size: few
D: -
V: TRBV7-2
J: TRBJ1-6
CDR3: CASSLAPLNSPLHF
DNA: TGTGCCAGCAGCTTAGCCCCCCTTAATTCACCCCTCCACTTT

size: -
D: TRBD2
V: TRBV6-1
J: TRBJ2-3
CDR3: CASRLAGASDTQYF
DNA: TGTGCCAGCAGACTAGCGGGAGCGTCGGATACGCAGTATTTT

size: -
D: -
V: TRBV4-2
J: TRBJ2-5
CDR3: CASSQDPGRMETQYF
DNA: TGTGCCAGCAGCCAAGATCCGGGGAGGATGGAGACCCAGTACTTC

size: -
D: TRBD1
V: TRBV7-2
J: TRBJ2-1
CDR3: CASSPDRASYNEQFF
DNA: TGTGCCAGCAGCCCCGACAGGGCCTCCTACAATGAGCAGTTCTTC

size: many
D: -
V: TRBV28
J: TRBJ1-4
CDR3: CASLSATNEKLFF
DNA: TGTGCCAGCTTGTCCGCAACTAATGAAAAACTGTTTTTT

size: many
D: -
V: TRBV18
J: TRBJ2-3
CDR3: CASSSRQETQYF
DNA: TGTGCCAGCTCATCCAGACAGGAAACGCAGTATTTT

size: -
D: TRBD1
V: TRBV12-3/TRBV12-4
J: TRBJ1-2
CDR3: CASQDRDGYTF
DNA: TGTGCCAGCCAGGACAGGGACGGCTACACCTTC

size: many
D: TRBD2
V: TRBV11-2
J: TRBJ2-2
CDR3: CASSLGTSGNTGELFF
DNA: TGTGCCAGCAGCTTGGGGACTAGCGGGAACACCGGGGAGCTGTTTTTT

size: many
D: TRBD2
V: TRBV5-6
J: TRBJ2-2
CDR3: CASSLGLAGVVGELFF
DNA: TGTGCCAGCAGCTTGGGACTAGCGGGAGTGGTCGGGGAGCTGTTTTTT

size: many
D: TRBD2
V: TRBV12-3/TRBV12-4
J: TRBJ2-3
CDR3: CASSLRGGADTQYF
DNA: TGTGCCAGCAGTTTACGGGGGGGTGCAGATACGCAGTATTTT

size: -
D: TRBD2
V: TRBV7-6
J: TRBJ2-2
CDR3: CASSFSGSANTGELFF
DNA: TGTGCCAGCAGCTTTAGCGGGAGTGCGAACACCGGGGAGCTGTTTTTT

size: few
D: -
V: TRBV18
J: TRBJ2-5
CDR3: CASSPQGETQYF
DNA: TGTGCCAGCTCACCACAGGGAGAGACCCAGTACTTC

size: few
D: -
V: TRBV23-1
J: TRBJ2-1
CDR3: CASSQSKGTQSYNEQFF
DNA: TGCGCCAGCAGTCAATCGAAGGGAACTCAGTCCTACAATGAGCAGTTCTTC

size: few
D: TRBD1
V: TRBV6-1
J: TRBJ2-2
CDR3: CASSPTPGTGGALAGELFF
DNA: TGTGCCAGCAGTCCCACACCCGGGACAGGGGGCGCTTTAGCCGGGGAGCTGTTTTTT

size: few
D: TRBD2
V: TRBV30
J: TRBJ2-3
CDR3: CAWSVMTSGGSDTQYF
DNA: TGTGCCTGGAGTGTTATGACTAGCGGGGGCTCAGATACGCAGTATTTT

size: many
D: -
V: TRBV15
J: TRBJ2-4
CDR3: CATSSRQPLAKNIQYF
DNA: TGTGCCACCAGCTCACGACAACCGTTAGCCAAAAACATTCAGTACTTC

size: few
D: -
V: TRBV21-1
J: TRBJ2-1
CDR3: CASSKELAGGPSYNEQFF
DNA: TGTGCCAGCAGCAAAGAACTAGCGGGAGGCCCCTCCTACAATGAGCAGTTCTTC

size: many
D: -
V: TRBV20-1
J: TRBJ2-5
CDR3: CSAPSLETQYF
DNA: TGCAGTGCTCCTTCGTTAGAGACCCAGTACTTC

size: many
D: TRBD1
V: TRBV28
J: TRBJ2-1
CDR3: CASSFPGQGVSEQFF
DNA: TGTGCCAGCAGTTTCCCGGGACAGGGAGTAAGTGAGCAGTTCTTC

size: many
D: TRBD1
V: TRBV6-1
J: TRBJ2-2
CDR3: CASRSPGQATGELFF
DNA: TGTGCCAGCAGATCGCCGGGACAGGCGACCGGGGAGCTGTTTTTT

size: few
D: TRBD2
V: TRBV29-1
J: TRBJ2-7
CDR3: CSTKEPGRGGEQYF
DNA: TGCAGCACGAAAGAGCCGGGACGGGGAGGGGAGCAGTACTTC

size: -
D: -
V: TRBV10-3
J: TRBJ2-7
CDR3: CAISVQGSSYEQYF
DNA: TGTGCCATCAGTGTTCAGGGTAGCTCCTACGAGCAGTACTTC

size: -
D: -
V: TRBV6-1
J: TRBJ2-3
CDR3: CASKAGGTDTQYF
DNA: TGTGCCAGCAAGGCAGGCGGCACAGATACGCAGTATTTT

size: many
D: -
V: TRBV12-3/TRBV12-4
J: TRBJ2-1
CDR3: CASEVYPLGEQFF
DNA: TGTGCCAGCGAAGTTTATCCCCTGGGTGAGCAGTTCTTC

size: few
D: TRBD1
V: TRBV12-3/TRBV12-4
J: TRBJ2-2
CDR3: CASSLNRGPSTGELFF
DNA: TGTGCCAGCAGTTTGAACAGGGGGCCCTCGACCGGGGAGCTGTTTTTT

size: -
D: -
V: TRBV20-1
J: TRBJ2-3
CDR3: CSAPGGGGGRTDTQYF
DNA: TGCAGTGCTCCCGGGGGCGGGGGAGGGCGCACAGATACGCAGTATTTT

size: many
D: TRBD1
V: TRBV6-1
J: TRBJ1-1
CDR3: CASRGGTAQQGEAFF
DNA: TGTGCCAGCAGGGGGGGGACAGCCCAACAGGGTGAAGCTTTCTTT

size: -
D: -
V: TRBV7-2
J: TRBJ1-2
CDR3: CASSLGQSYTF
DNA: TGTGCCAGCAGCTTAGGACAGTCCTACACCTTC

size: many
D: -
V: TRBV15
J: TRBJ2-5
CDR3: CATSSDSKQETQYF
DNA: TGTGCCACCAGCTCCGACTCGAAGCAAGAGACCCAGTACTTC

size: many
D: -
V: TRBV9
J: TRBJ2-1
CDR3: CASSNSGDPYNEQFF
DNA: TGTGCCAGCAGCAACTCGGGAGACCCCTACAATGAGCAGTTCTTC